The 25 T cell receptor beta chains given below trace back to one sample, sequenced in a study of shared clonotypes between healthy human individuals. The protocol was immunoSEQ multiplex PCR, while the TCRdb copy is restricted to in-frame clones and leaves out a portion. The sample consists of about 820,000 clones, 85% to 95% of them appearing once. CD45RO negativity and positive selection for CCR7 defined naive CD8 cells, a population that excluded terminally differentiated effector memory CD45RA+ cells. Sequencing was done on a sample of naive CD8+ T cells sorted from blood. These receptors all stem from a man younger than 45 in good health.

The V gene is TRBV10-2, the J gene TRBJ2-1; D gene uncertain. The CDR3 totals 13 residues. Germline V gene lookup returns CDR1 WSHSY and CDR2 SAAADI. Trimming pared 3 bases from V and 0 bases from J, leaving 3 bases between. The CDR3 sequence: CASSDVSYNEQFF. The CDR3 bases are TGCGCCAGCAGTGACGTCTCCTACAATGAGCAGTTCTTC.

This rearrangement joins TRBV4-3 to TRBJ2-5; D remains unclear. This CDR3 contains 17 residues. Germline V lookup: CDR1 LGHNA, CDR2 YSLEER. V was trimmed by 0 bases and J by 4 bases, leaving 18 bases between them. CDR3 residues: CASSQDTSDPGGETQYF. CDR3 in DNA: TGCGCCAGCAGCCAAGATACCAGCGACCCCGGTGGAGAGACCCAGTACTTC.

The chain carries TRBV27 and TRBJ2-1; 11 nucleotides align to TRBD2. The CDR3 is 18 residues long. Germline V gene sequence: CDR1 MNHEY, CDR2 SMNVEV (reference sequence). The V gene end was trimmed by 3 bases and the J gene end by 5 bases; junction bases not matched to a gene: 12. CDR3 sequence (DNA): TGTGCCAGCAGTTTTGGCCTAGCGGGAGGCTCTTTCGACAATGAGCAGTTCTTC. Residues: CASSFGLAGGSFDNEQFF.

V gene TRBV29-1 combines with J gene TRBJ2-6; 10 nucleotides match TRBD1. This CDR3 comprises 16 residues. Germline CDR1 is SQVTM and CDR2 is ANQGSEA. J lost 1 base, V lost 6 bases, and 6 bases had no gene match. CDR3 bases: TGCAGCGTCTTGTCGGGACAGGGGTCTGGGGCCAACGTCCTGACTTTC. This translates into CSVLSGQGSGANVLTF.

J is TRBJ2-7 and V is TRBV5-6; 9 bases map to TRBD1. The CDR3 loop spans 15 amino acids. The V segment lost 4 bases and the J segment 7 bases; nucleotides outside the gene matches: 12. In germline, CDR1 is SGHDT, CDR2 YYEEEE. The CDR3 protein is CASSLRDRAGREQYF. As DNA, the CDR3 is TGTGCCAGCAGCCTCCGGGACAGGGCCGGACGGGAGCAGTACTTC.

The CDR3 DNA follows: TGTGCCAGCAGCTTATCGAGTTCAGACTACGAGCAGTACTTC. It translates to CASSLSSSDYEQYF. This chain connects TRBV7-9 to TRBJ2-7; D is ambiguous. The CDR3 totals 14 residues. Germline-derived CDR1 and CDR2 are SEHNR and FQNEAQ (reference sequence). Trimming pared 2 bases from V and 3 bases from J, leaving 11 bases between.

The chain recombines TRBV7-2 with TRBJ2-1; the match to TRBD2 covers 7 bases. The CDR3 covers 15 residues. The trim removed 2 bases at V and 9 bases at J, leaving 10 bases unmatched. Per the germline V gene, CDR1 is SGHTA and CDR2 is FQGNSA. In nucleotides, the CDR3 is TGTGCCAGCAGCTTACCGCCGGGGGGAGACACTGAGCAGTTCTTC. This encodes CASSLPPGGDTEQFF.

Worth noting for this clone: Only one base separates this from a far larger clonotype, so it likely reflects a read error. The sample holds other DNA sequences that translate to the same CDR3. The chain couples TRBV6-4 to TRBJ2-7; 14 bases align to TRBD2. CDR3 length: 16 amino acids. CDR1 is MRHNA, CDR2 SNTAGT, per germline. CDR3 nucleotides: TGTGCCAGCAGCGACTCGACTAGCGGGAGGGCCTACGAGCAGTACTTC. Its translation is CASSDSTSGRAYEQYF.

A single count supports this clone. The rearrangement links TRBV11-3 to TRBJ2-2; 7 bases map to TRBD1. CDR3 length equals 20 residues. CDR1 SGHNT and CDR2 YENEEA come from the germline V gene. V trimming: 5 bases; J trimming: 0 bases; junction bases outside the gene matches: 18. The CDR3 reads CASSPHPGQDPLSNTGELFF. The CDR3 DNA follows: TGTGCCAGCAGCCCACACCCAGGACAGGACCCTCTATCGAACACCGGGGAGCTGTTTTTT.

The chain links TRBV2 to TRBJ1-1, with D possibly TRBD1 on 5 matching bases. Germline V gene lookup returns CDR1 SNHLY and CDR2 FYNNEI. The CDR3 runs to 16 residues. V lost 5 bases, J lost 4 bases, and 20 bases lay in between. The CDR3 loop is CASSSNRGGRGTEAFF. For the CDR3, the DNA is TGTGCCAGCAGTTCCAACCGGGGAGGAAGGGGCACTGAAGCTTTCTTT.

CDR3 nucleotides: TGTGCCAGCAGTGAGGGACTAGCGGGAGTCACCGGGGAGCTGTTTTTT. This codes for CASSEGLAGVTGELFF. The chain has TRBV6-1 and TRBJ2-2, with 14 bases identical to TRBD2. The CDR3 contains 16 residues. The germline V gene encodes CDR1 MNHNS and CDR2 SASEGT. Trimming cost V 3 bases and J 4 bases; bases outside gene matches: 1.

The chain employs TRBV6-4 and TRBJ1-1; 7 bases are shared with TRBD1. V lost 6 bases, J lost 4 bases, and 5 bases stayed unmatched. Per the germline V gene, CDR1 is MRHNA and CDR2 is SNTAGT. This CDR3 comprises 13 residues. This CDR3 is CASRANRGTEAFF. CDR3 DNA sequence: TGTGCCAGCAGAGCCAACAGGGGCACTGAAGCTTTCTTT.

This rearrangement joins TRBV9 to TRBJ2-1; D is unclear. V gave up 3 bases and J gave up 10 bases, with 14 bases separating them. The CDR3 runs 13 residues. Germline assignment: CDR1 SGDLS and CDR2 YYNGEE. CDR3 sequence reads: CASSGPVSVEQFF. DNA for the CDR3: TGTGCCAGCAGCGGACCCGTCAGTGTAGAGCAGTTCTTC. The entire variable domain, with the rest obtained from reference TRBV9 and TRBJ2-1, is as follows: DSGVTQTPKHLITATGQRVTLRCSPRSGDLSVYWYQQSLDQGLQFLIQYYNGEERAKGNILERFSAQQFPDLHSELNLSSLELGDSALYFCASSGPVSVEQFFGPGTRLTVL.

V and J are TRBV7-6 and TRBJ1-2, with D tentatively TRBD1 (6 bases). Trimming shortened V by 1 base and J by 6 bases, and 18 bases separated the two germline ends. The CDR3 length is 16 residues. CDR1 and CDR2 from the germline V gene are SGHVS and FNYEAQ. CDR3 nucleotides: TGTGCCAGCAGCTTAGTTATGGGGGGCGCTGGGGATGGCTACACCTTC. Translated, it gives CASSLVMGGAGDGYTF.

The CDR3 loop is CASSLGTEQFF. In DNA form, the CDR3 reads TGTGCCAGCAGTTTGGGGACAGAGCAGTTCTTC. This sequence joins TRBV28 and TRBJ2-1; perhaps TRBD1 as D (6 bases). CDR1 is MDHEN and CDR2 is SYDVKM in the germline V gene. Trimming left V 3 bases short and J 10 bases short, with 7 bases between. The CDR3 sequence is 11 residues long.

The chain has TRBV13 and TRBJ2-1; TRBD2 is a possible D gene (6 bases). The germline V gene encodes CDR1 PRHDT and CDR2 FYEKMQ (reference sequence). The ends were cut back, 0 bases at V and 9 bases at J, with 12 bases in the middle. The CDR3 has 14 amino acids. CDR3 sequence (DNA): TGTGCCAGCAGCTTAGGGGGGAGGTTGGGTGAGCAGTTCTTC. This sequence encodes CASSLGGRLGEQFF.

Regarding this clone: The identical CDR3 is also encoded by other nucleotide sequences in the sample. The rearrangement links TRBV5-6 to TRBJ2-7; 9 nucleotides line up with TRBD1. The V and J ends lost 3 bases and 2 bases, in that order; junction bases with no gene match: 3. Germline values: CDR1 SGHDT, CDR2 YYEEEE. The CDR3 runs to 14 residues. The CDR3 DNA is TGTGCCAGCAGCTCGGGACAGGGTACCTACGAGCAGTACTTC. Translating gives CASSSGQGTYEQYF.

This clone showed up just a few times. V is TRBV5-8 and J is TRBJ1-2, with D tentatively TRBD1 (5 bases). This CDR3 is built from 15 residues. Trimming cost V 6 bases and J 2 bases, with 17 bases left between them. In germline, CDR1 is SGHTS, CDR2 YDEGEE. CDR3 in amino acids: CASNPGFRGNYGYTF. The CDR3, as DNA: TGTGCCAGCAACCCCGGATTCCGGGGGAACTATGGCTACACCTTC.

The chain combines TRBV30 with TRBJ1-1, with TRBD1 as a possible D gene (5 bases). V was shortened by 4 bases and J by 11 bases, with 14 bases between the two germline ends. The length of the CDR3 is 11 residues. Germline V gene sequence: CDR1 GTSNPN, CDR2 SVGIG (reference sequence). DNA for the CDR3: TGTGCCTGGACCGGTGGCAGGGAGGCTTTCTTT. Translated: CAWTGGREAFF.

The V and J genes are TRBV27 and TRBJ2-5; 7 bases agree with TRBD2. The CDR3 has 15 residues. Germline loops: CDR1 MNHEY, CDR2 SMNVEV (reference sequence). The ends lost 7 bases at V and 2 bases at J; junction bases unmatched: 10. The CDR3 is CASTHLGGIQETQYF. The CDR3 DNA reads TGTGCCAGCACCCACTTGGGAGGGATACAAGAGACCCAGTACTTC.

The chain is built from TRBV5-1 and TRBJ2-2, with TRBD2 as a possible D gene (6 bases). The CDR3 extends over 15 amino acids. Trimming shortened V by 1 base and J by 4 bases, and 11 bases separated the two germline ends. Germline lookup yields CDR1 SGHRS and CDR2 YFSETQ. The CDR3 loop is CASSLWGAGTGELFF. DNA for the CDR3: TGCGCCAGCAGCTTGTGGGGAGCGGGCACCGGGGAGCTGTTTTTT.

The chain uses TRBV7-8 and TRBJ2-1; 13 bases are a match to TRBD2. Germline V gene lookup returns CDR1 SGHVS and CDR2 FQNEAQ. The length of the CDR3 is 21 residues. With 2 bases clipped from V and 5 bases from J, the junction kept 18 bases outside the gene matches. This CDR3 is CASSLSLEKTRTSGSNNEQFF. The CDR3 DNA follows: TGTGCCAGCAGCTTAAGTCTGGAGAAAACCCGGACTAGCGGGAGCAACAATGAGCAGTTCTTC.

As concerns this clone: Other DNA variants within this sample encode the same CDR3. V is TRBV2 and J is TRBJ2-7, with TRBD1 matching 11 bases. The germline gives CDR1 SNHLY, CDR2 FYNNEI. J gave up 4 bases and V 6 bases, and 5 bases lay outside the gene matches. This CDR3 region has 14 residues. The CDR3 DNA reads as TGTGCCAGCAGAGGTGGACAGGGGGCATACGAGCAGTACTTC. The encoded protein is CASRGGQGAYEQYF. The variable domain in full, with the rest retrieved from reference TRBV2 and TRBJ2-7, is EPEVTQTPSHQVTQMGQEVILRCVPISNHLYFYWYRQILGQKVEFLVSFYNNEISEKSEIFDDQFSVERPDGSNFTLKIRSTKLEDSAMYFCASRGGQGAYEQYFGPGTRLTVT.

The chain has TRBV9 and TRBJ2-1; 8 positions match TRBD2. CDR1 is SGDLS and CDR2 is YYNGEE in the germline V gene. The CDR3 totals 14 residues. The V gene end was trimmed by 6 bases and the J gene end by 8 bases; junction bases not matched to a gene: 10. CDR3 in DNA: TGTGCCAGCAATAGTGGGACTAGGGAGGATGAGCAGTTCTTC. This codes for CASNSGTREDEQFF.

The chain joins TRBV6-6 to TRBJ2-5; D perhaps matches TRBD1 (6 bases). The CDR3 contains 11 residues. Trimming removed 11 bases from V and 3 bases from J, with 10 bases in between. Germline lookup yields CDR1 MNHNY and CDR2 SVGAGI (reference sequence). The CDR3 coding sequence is TGTGCCTCCAGGGGAGAAGAGACCCAGTACTTC. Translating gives CASRGEETQYF.